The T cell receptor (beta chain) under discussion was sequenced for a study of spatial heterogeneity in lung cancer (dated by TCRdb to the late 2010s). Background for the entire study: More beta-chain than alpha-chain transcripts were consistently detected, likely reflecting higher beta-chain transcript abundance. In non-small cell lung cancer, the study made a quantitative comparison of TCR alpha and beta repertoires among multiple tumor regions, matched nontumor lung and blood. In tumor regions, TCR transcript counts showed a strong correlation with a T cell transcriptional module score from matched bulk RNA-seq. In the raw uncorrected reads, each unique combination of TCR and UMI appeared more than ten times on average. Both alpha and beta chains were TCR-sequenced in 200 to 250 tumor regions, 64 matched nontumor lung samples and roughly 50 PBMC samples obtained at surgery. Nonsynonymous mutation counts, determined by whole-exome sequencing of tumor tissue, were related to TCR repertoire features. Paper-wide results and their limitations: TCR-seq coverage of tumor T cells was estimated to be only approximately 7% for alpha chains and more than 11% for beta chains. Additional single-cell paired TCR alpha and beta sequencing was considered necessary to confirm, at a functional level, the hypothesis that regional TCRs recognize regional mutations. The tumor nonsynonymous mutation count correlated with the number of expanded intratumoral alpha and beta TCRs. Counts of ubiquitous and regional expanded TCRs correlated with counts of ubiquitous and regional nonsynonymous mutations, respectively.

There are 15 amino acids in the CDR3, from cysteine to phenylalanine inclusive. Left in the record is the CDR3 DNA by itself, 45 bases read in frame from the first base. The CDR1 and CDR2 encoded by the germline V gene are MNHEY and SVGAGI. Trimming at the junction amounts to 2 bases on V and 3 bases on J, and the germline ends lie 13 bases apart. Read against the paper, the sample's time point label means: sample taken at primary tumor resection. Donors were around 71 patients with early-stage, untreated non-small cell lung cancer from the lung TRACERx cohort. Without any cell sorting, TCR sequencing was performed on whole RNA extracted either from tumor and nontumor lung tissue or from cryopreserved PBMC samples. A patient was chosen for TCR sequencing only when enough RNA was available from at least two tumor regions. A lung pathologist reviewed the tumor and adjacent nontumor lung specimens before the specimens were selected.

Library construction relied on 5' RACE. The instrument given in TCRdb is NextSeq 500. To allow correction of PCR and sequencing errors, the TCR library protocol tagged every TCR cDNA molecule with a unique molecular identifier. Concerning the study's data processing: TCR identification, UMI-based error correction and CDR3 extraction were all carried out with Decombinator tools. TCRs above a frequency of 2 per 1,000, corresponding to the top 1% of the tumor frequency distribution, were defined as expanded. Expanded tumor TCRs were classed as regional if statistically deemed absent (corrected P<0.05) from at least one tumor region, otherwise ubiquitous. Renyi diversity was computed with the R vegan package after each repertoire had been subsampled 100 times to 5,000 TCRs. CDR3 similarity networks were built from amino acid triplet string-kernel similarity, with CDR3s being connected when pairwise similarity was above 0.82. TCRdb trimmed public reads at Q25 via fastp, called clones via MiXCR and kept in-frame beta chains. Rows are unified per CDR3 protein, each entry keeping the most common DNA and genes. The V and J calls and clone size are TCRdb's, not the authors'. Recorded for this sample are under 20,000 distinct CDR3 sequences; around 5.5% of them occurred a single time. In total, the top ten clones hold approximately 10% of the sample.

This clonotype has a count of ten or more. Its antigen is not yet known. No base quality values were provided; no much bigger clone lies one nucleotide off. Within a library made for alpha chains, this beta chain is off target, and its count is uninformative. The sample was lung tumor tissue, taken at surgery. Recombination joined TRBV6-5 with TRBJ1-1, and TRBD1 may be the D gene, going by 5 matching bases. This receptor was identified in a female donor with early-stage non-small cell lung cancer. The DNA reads TGTGCCAGCAGTTACCAGCCGGCGGGGGACACTGAAGCTTTCTTT. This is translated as CASSYQPAGDTEAFF.